This paragraph covers one T cell receptor beta chain sequence. The CDR3 extends over 13 amino acids. The ends were cut back, 10 bases at V and 6 bases at J, with 13 bases in the middle. These data originate in a study of blood T cell repertoires in COVID-19. Study-level background: Sites across the United States, Italy and Spain contributed samples from acute and convalescent COVID-19.

Assay used: immunoSEQ multiplex PCR; TCRdb lists only in-frame clones, some missing. This table has 180,000 or so clones, 86% appearing once. The sequence derives from a young man with acute or convalescent COVID-19. The chain combines TRBV12-3 or TRBV12-4 with TRBJ1-6, with D unresolved. Sequenced sample: peripheral blood. The CDR3 region has the DNA TGTGCCACCACGGATCGGGGTAATTCACCCCTCCACTTT. It specifies CATTDRGNSPLHF.